This record looks at one T cell receptor (beta chain) sequence and its context. Antigen specificity is unknown. This CDR3 is 15 amino acids long. The source of the sample is a study of shared clonotypes between healthy human individuals. Study information: Researchers drew samples from two women and a few men aged 18 to 49. Study results and caveats: In several donors, around 5% of naive CD4 clonotypes appeared in common. Compared with clonotypes that all four donors shared, non-shared clonotypes had lower generation probabilities.

Measured with immunoSEQ multiplex PCR; TCRdb has only the in-frame clones, and not every one. The data hold 2 million to 2.5 million clones, with 93% observed a single time. The specimen sequenced was naive CD4+ T cells from PBMCs. Subset in this sample: CD45RA+ positively selected. This TCR was sampled from a man younger than 35 in good health. Some clones in this sample may be carry-over from other donors' samples. The J gene is TRBJ2-7, the V gene TRBV21-1. TRBV21-1 counts as a pseudogene. CDR3 DNA sequence: TGTGCCAGCACCGAGAGGGGTTCCTACCCCTACGAGCAGTACTTC. Translating it yields CASTERGSYPYEQYF.